These 32 T cell receptor beta chains originate from one sample sequenced in a study of primary melanoma T cells and metastatic recurrence. The data were produced by immunoSEQ multiplex PCR, yet TCRdb's version contains in-frame clones alone and is incomplete. The sample lists 2,000 to 2,500 clones; over 60% were seen once. The sequenced sample consisted of melanoma tumor tissue. The receptor source for this set is a human donor with melanoma.

This rearrangement joins TRBV28 to TRBJ2-1; TRBD2 matches at 13 bases. V was clipped by 4 bases and J by 10 bases; unmatched bases: 10. The V gene's germline CDR1 is MDHEN and CDR2 SYDVKM. The CDR3 length is 16 residues. The CDR3 nucleotides are TGTGCCAGCAGTTCGCCAGGACTAGCGGGAGTAAAAGAGCAGTTCTTC. This codes for CASSSPGLAGVKEQFF.

This chain joins TRBV7-7 and TRBJ1-6; TRBD1 agrees at 9 bases. CDR3 length: 14 residues. Germline CDR1 reads SSHAT; CDR2 reads FNYEAQ (reference sequence). The junction had 7 bases not matched to a gene; V was cut back by 6 bases and J by 10 bases. CDR3 sequence (DNA): TGTGCCAGCAGTCGGACAGGGGATGACTCACCCCTCCACTTT. Amino acid sequence: CASSRTGDDSPLHF.

This clone showed up just once. The chain has TRBV11-3 and TRBJ2-1; 14 bases agree with TRBD2. V was clipped by 6 bases and J by 6 bases; unmatched bases: 16. In germline, CDR1 is SGHNT, CDR2 YENEEA. The CDR3 runs to 19 residues. The CDR3 here is CASSRRRGTSGRESNEQFF. The CDR3 DNA reads as TGTGCCAGCAGTCGGCGCCGGGGGACTAGCGGGAGAGAATCCAATGAGCAGTTCTTC. The full variable domain, rest sourced from reference TRBV11-3 and TRBJ2-1, is EAGVVQSPRYKIIEKKQPVAFWCNPISGHNTLYWYLQNLGQGPELLIRYENEEAVDDSQLPKDRFSAERLKGVDSTLKIQPAELGDSAVYLCASSRRRGTSGRESNEQFFGPGTRLTVL.

This clone occurred once. V and J are TRBV6-8 and TRBJ2-7; the D is unclear. This CDR3 has 13 residues. The germline V gene has CDR1 MNHGY and CDR2 SAAAGT. The ends were cut back, 6 bases at V and 2 bases at J, with 11 bases in the middle. DNA of the CDR3: TGTGCCAGCAGACCGGACGGCACCTACGAGCAGTACTTC. This encodes CASRPDGTYEQYF.

The chain employs TRBV11-3 and TRBJ1-1; TRBD1 matches at 7 bases. J gave up 0 bases and V 1 base, and 2 bases lay outside the gene matches. Germline lookup yields CDR1 SGHNT and CDR2 YENEEA. This CDR3 is 15 amino acids long. CDR3 DNA: TGTGCCAGCAGCTTAGGACAGGGAGTGAACACTGAAGCTTTCTTT. This codes for CASSLGQGVNTEAFF.

This chain links TRBV28 with TRBJ2-7, with 8 bases fitting TRBD2. Per germline, CDR1 MDHEN and CDR2 SYDVKM. With 3 bases clipped from V and 3 bases from J, the junction kept 10 bases outside the gene matches. This CDR3 spans 16 amino acids. In nucleotides, the CDR3 is TGTGCCAGCAGTTTTACCCTAGCGGGCCTTAACTACGAGCAGTACTTC. Translated, it gives CASSFTLAGLNYEQYF.

This clone showed up just a few times. The chain couples TRBV19 to TRBJ1-1; D is undetermined. The length of the CDR3 is 13 residues. V was clipped by 3 bases and J by 3 bases, with 8 bases between them. Germline loops: CDR1 LNHDA, CDR2 SQIVND (reference sequence). The chain's CDR3 is CASSMARDTEAFF. The CDR3 DNA sequence: TGTGCCAGTAGTATGGCGCGGGACACTGAAGCTTTCTTT.

This clone was counted once. The chain carries TRBV11-3 and TRBJ1-3, with 7 bases matching TRBD1. This CDR3 comprises 14 residues. Unmatched junction bases numbered 2, after V lost 2 bases and J lost 4 bases. Germline CDR1 SGHNT, CDR2 YENEEA. The CDR3: CASSLKGGGNTIYF. Written as DNA, the CDR3 is TGTGCCAGCAGCTTAAAAGGGGGCGGAAACACCATATATTTT.

V usage is TRBV7-4 and J usage is TRBJ1-5; possible D gene TRBD1, 5 bases. This CDR3 has 15 residues. V shed 1 base and J shed 6 bases, with 13 bases lying between them. From germline, CDR1 is SGHVT and CDR2 SQSDAQ. CDR3 in DNA: TGTGCCAGCAGCTTAGTGCAGGGCCCCGCTCAGCCCCAGCATTTT. Amino acid sequence: CASSLVQGPAQPQHF.

As for this clone: This CDR3 is missing its conserved last phenylalanine or tryptophan, likely due to a read error. The DNA is omitted, as the CDR3 cannot be located on it reliably, and the CDR3 follows TCRdb's listing. This chain joins TRBV30 and TRBJ1-2; the table's D call TRBD1 went unverified against the DNA. CDR1 and CDR2 (germline): GTSNPN, SVGIG (reference sequence). The CDR3 contains 18 residues when both ends are counted. CDR3 in amino acids: CAWSVHPPCVDGTGEQSL.

The CDR3 nucleotides read TGCGCCAGCAGCTTGACAGGGAACCCCTTCTATGGCTACACCTTC. Translating gives CASSLTGNPFYGYTF. The rearrangement joins TRBV5-1 to TRBJ1-2; D is possibly TRBD1 (6 bases). V gave up 1 base and J gave up 4 bases, with 14 bases separating them. CDR1 and CDR2 (germline): SGHRS, YFSETQ. The CDR3 is 15 amino acids.

V is TRBV28 and J is TRBJ1-1; TRBD1 might be the D (6 bases). CDR1 and CDR2 (germline): MDHEN, SYDVKM. This CDR3 comprises 13 residues. V gave up 6 bases and J gave up 7 bases, with 15 bases separating them. The CDR3 DNA is TGTGCCAGCAGAATCACTCAGGGGTTTGAAGCTTTCTTT. It codes for CASRITQGFEAFF.

CDR3 amino acids: CASSSSGRGTQYF. The DNA of the CDR3 is TGTGCCAGCAGTTCTAGCGGGAGGGGGACCCAGTACTTC. The V and J genes are TRBV6-8 and TRBJ2-5; 12 bases are a match to TRBD2. Germline V gene data show CDR1 as MNHGY and CDR2 as SAAAGT. With 4 bases clipped from V and 7 bases from J, the junction kept 1 base outside the gene matches. The CDR3 covers 13 residues.

The chain links TRBV6-8 to TRBJ1-1; tentatively, D is TRBD1 (5 bases). Germline CDR1 reads MNHGY; CDR2 reads SAAAGT. Trimming removed 6 bases at V and 3 bases at J, with 20 bases between. The CDR3 contains 16 residues. CDR3 residues: CASRSDTGGADTEAFF. CDR3 DNA sequence: TGTGCCAGCAGGTCAGACACGGGGGGAGCGGACACTGAAGCTTTCTTT.

This clone was seen more than once but under ten times. The V and J genes are TRBV28 and TRBJ2-7, with 12 nucleotides matching TRBD2. The germline CDR1 and CDR2 sequences are MDHEN and SYDVKM. The CDR3 spans 15 residues. V lost 3 bases to trimming and J lost 0 bases; unmatched junction nucleotides: 0. CDR3 coding DNA: TGTGCCAGCAGTTTGGGACTAGCGGGCTCCTACGAGCAGTACTTC. Its translation is CASSLGLAGSYEQYF.

The chain combines TRBV29-1 with TRBJ1-2, with 10 bases aligning to TRBD1. Germline lookup yields CDR1 SQVTM and CDR2 ANQGSEA. The CDR3 is 12 residues long. With V trimmed by 6 bases and J by 8 bases, 6 bases remained unmatched. The CDR3 coding sequence is TGCAGCGTCGACAGGGGGCGAGAGGGCTACACCTTC. Amino acids: CSVDRGREGYTF.

The rearrangement links TRBV7-8 to TRBJ2-3; D is unclear. Germline V gives CDR1 SGHVS, CDR2 FQNEAQ. The germline V and J ends were trimmed by 4 bases and 3 bases, with 8 bases remaining between them. The CDR3 totals 13 residues. The DNA for the CDR3 is TGTGCCAGCAGCTGGGCCTTGACAGATACGCAGTATTTT. Amino acid sequence: CASSWALTDTQYF.

This clone was observed a single time. This sequence joins TRBV19 and TRBJ1-2; TRBD1 matches at 8 bases. V gave up 6 bases and J gave up 3 bases; unmatched junction bases: 3. The CDR3 contains 13 residues. Germline CDR1 reads LNHDA; CDR2 reads SQIVND (reference sequence). This CDR3 is CASSQDRDYGYTF. In nucleotides, the CDR3 is TGTGCCAGTAGCCAGGACAGGGACTATGGCTACACCTTC.

The chain combines TRBV29-1 with TRBJ1-2; 8 nucleotides align to TRBD1. The germline V gene has CDR1 SQVTM and CDR2 ANQGSEA. CDR3 size: 13 residues. V lost 3 bases and J lost 7; bases outside the gene matches: 7. CDR3 in DNA: TGCAGCGTTGATAGGACAGGGACTGGTGGCTACACCTTC. As protein: CSVDRTGTGGYTF.

The CDR3 here is CASSLMDGSNQPQHF. The CDR3 DNA reads TGTGCCAGCAGCTTAATGGACGGCAGCAATCAGCCCCAGCATTTT. The J gene is TRBJ1-5, the V gene TRBV11-3, with D unresolved. Trimming pared 2 bases from V and 1 base from J, leaving 9 bases between. The length of the CDR3 is 15 residues. Germline CDR1 SGHNT, CDR2 YENEEA.

The chain couples TRBV6-4 to TRBJ2-1; D not resolved. CDR1 is MRHNA, CDR2 SNTAGT, per germline. The germline V and J ends were trimmed by 5 bases and 7 bases, with 9 bases remaining between them. This CDR3 spans 12 amino acids. Here the CDR3 DNA reads TGTGCCAGCAGTCTGACTTCGAATGAGCAGTTCTTC. Translated, it gives CASSLTSNEQFF.

The gene calls are TRBV11-3 and TRBJ2-3; 10 nucleotides match TRBD1. CDR3 size: 16 residues. The germline gives CDR1 SGHNT, CDR2 YENEEA. V was pared by 2 bases and J by 4 bases, with 6 bases of the junction left unmatched. The DNA for the CDR3 is TGTGCCAGCAGCTTAAGGGCCGGACAGGGGGCAGATACGCAGTATTTT. The encoded protein is CASSLRAGQGADTQYF.

The chain carries TRBV4-1 and TRBJ1-4, with 8 bases that match TRBD1. CDR1 and CDR2 (germline): MGHRA, YSYEKL. The J segment lost 8 bases and the V segment lost 0 bases, leaving 8 bases of the junction unmatched. The CDR3 is made up of 16 amino acids. The CDR3 sequence is CASSQDPGQGGEKLFF. The CDR3 DNA sequence: TGCGCCAGCAGCCAAGATCCAGGACAGGGAGGGGAAAAACTGTTTTTT.

This clone was detected only a few times. The V call is TRBV11-3, the J call TRBJ1-1, with TRBD1 as a possible D gene (6 bases). Deletions cut 5 bases from V and 1 base from J, with 14 bases between. The CDR3 extends over 15 amino acids. CDR1 is SGHNT and CDR2 is YENEEA in the germline V gene. DNA for the CDR3: TGTGCCAGCAGCGTAACCGCAGGGGCGAACACTGAAGCTTTCTTT. This sequence encodes CASSVTAGANTEAFF.

This chain uses TRBV11-3 with TRBJ1-1; the D is unclear. This CDR3 region has 17 residues. CDR1 is SGHNT and CDR2 is YENEEA in the germline V gene. Trimming stripped 3 bases from V and 4 bases from J, with 21 bases between. CDR3 coding DNA: TGTGCCAGCAGCTTGGGAAAGGTGGGGTTCCTTCGCACTGAAGCTTTCTTT. Protein sequence: CASSLGKVGFLRTEAFF.

The chain carries TRBV6-8 and TRBJ1-3; D not resolved. This CDR3 region has 13 residues. CDR1 MNHGY and CDR2 SAAAGT come from the germline V gene. V was shortened by 6 bases and J by 0 bases, with 6 bases between the two germline ends. The CDR3 sequence is CASRIVSGNTIYF. The CDR3 coding sequence is TGTGCCAGCAGGATTGTCTCTGGAAACACCATATATTTT.

The V gene is TRBV10-3, the J gene TRBJ1-6; D is uncertain. From germline, CDR1 is ENHRY and CDR2 SYGVKD. V was clipped by 2 bases and J by 7 bases, with 6 bases between them. The CDR3 has 13 residues. In DNA form, the CDR3 reads TGTGCCATCAGTGAGGGACCCAATTCACCCCTCCACTTT. Its translation is CAISEGPNSPLHF.

The chain employs TRBV6-8 and TRBJ2-1; the D gene is possibly TRBD2 (5 bases). The CDR3 runs 13 residues. Germline assignment: CDR1 MNHGY and CDR2 SAAAGT. The germline V and J ends were trimmed by 2 bases and 12 bases, with 14 bases remaining between them. DNA for the CDR3: TGTGCCAGCAGTTACGGTCGGGGTTTAGGGCAGTTCTTC. Encoded protein: CASSYGRGLGQFF.

The gene calls are TRBV1 and TRBJ1-3; TRBD1, the table's D call, was not compared with the DNA. TRBV1 represents a pseudogene. This CDR3 comprises 14 residues. CDR3 loop: CASSSDISGNTIYF. In nucleotides, the CDR3 is TGCGCCAGCAGCTCCGACATCTCTGGAAACACCATATATTTT.

The CDR3 loop reads CASSSKDVSGSPLHF. The CDR3 DNA follows: TGTGCCAGCAGTTCCAAGGACGTCTCCGGTTCACCCCTCCACTTT. The V gene is TRBV28, the J gene TRBJ1-6; D is ambiguous. V lost 4 bases, J lost 9 bases, and 16 bases lay in between. Germline V gene data show CDR1 as MDHEN and CDR2 as SYDVKM. The CDR3 spans 15 residues.

The V call is TRBV28, the J call TRBJ1-2; 7 bases agree with TRBD1. The CDR3 is 15 residues long. Per germline, CDR1 MDHEN and CDR2 SYDVKM. J lost 6 bases, V lost 6 bases, and 13 bases had no gene match. The DNA for the CDR3 is TGTGCCAGCAGGCGAGGGCAGGGGGGACAAAATGGCTACACCTTC. Its protein is CASRRGQGGQNGYTF.

This clone was counted only a few times. This sequence joins TRBV28 and TRBJ2-5; D call uncertain. The CDR3 contains 16 residues. V lost 5 bases and J lost 1, with 17 bases in between. The germline CDR1 and CDR2 sequences are MDHEN and SYDVKM. As DNA, the CDR3 is TGTGCCAGCAGTGCCCGCGCGCGGATTACCCAAGAGACCCAGTACTTC. It translates to CASSARARITQETQYF.